Following are 6 T cell receptor beta chains from one sample sequenced in a study of cytomegalovirus exposure and HLA in healthy donors. Measured with immunoSEQ multiplex PCR; TCRdb has only the in-frame clones, and not every one. The sample holds hundreds of thousands of clones, 86% seen once. Sequenced: PBMCs. These receptors originate from a woman aged 18-29 years in good health and CMV-seronegative.

This chain links TRBV6-6 with TRBJ2-5, with D possibly TRBD2 on 5 matching bases. Germline V gene lookup returns CDR1 MNHNY and CDR2 SVGAGI (reference sequence). The CDR3 totals 13 residues. V dropped 7 bases and J dropped 1 base, with 10 bases sitting between them. The CDR3 here is CASTLDSQETQYF. CDR3 nucleotide sequence: TGTGCCAGCACCCTGGACTCCCAAGAGACCCAGTACTTC.

The chain couples TRBV27 to TRBJ1-1; D may be TRBD1 (5 bases). This CDR3 spans 14 amino acids. Germline CDR1 reads MNHEY; CDR2 reads SMNVEV (reference sequence). The ends were cut back, 2 bases at V and 2 bases at J, with 9 bases in the middle. As DNA, the CDR3 is TGTGCCAGCAGTTTAACAGGTATCAACACTGAAGCTTTCTTT. It encodes CASSLTGINTEAFF.

The chain combines TRBV18 with TRBJ2-1; TRBD2 aligns across 9 bases. CDR1 is KGHSH, CDR2 LQKENI, per germline. The CDR3 runs 15 residues. Trimming took 0 bases from V and 7 from J; bases not matched to a gene: 4. CDR3 in amino acids: CASSPPAGGRNEQFF. CDR3 bases: TGTGCCAGCTCACCACCGGCGGGGGGGCGGAATGAGCAGTTCTTC.

The genes are TRBV5-1 and TRBJ2-1, with 14 bases fitting TRBD2. The germline CDR1 and CDR2 sequences are SGHRS and YFSETQ. There are 17 residues in the CDR3. After removal of 5 bases from V and 0 bases from J, the junction contained 4 bases not matched to a gene. CDR3 amino acids: CASRPGTSGSSYNEQFF. The CDR3 bases are TGCGCCAGCAGGCCCGGGACTAGCGGGAGCTCCTACAATGAGCAGTTCTTC. Drawing the rest from reference TRBV5-1 and TRBJ2-1, the complete variable domain is KAGVTQTPRYLIKTRGQQVTLSCSPISGHRSVSWYQQTPGQGLQFLFEYFSETQRNKGNFPGRFSGRQFSNSRSEMNVSTLELGDSALYLCASRPGTSGSSYNEQFFGPGTRLTVL.

The chain links TRBV27 to TRBJ2-7; D possibly corresponds to TRBD1 (6 bases). This CDR3 is 14 amino acids long. V dropped 10 bases and J dropped 5 bases, with 21 bases sitting between them. The germline V gene has CDR1 MNHEY and CDR2 SMNVEV (reference sequence). This CDR3 is CATSPGQLSHEQYF. CDR3 bases: TGTGCCACCTCTCCCGGACAGCTTTCTCACGAGCAGTACTTC.

The chain couples TRBV18 to TRBJ2-2, with D maybe TRBD2 (5 bases). Germline values: CDR1 KGHSH, CDR2 LQKENI. The CDR3 spans 15 residues. Trimming shortened V by 3 bases and J by 4 bases, and 12 bases separated the two germline ends. CDR3 sequence: CASSPRSGSTGELFF. The DNA for the CDR3 is TGTGCCAGCTCACCCAGGAGCGGTTCCACCGGGGAGCTGTTTTTT.